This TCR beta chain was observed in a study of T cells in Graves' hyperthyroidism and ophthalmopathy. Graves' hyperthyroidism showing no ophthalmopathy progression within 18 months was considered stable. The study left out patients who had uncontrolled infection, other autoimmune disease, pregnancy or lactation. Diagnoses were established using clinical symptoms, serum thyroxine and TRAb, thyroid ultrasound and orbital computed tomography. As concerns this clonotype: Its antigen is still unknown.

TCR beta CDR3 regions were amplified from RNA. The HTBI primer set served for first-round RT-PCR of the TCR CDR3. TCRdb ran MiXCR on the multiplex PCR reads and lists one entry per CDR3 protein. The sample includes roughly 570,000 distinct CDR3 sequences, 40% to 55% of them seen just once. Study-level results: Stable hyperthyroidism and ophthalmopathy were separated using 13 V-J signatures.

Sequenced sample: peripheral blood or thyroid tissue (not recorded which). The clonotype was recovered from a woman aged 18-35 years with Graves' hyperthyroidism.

CDR3 nucleotide sequence: TGTGCCAGCAGCCAAGTGGGGGGGCAGCCCTCTGGGGCCAACGTCCTGACTTTC. Protein product: CASSQVGGQPSGANVLTF. The chain couples TRBV7-9 to TRBJ2-6, with a tentative D call TRBD2 (7 bases). There are 18 residues in the CDR3. The V gene lost 5 bases and the J gene lost 0 bases, with 17 bases spanning the gap. Germline V lookup: CDR1 SEHNR, CDR2 FQNEAQ (reference sequence).